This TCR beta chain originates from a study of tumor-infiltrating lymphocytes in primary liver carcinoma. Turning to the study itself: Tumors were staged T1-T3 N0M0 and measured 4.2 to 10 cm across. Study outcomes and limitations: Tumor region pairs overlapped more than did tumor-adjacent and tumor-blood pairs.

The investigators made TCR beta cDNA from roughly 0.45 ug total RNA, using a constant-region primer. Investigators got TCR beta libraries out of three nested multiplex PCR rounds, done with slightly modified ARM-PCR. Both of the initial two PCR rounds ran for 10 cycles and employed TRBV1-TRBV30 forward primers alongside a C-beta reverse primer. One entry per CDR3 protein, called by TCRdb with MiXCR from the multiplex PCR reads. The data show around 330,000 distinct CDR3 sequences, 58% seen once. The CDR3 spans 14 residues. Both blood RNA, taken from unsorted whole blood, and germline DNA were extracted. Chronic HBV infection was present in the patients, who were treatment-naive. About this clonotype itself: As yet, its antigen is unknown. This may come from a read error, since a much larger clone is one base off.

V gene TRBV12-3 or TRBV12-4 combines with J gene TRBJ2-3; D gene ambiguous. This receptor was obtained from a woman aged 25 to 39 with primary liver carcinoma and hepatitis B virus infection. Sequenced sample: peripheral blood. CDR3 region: CTSSLIQAADTQYF. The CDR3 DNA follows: TGTACCAGCAGTTTAATTCAGGCAGCAGATACGCAGTATTTT.